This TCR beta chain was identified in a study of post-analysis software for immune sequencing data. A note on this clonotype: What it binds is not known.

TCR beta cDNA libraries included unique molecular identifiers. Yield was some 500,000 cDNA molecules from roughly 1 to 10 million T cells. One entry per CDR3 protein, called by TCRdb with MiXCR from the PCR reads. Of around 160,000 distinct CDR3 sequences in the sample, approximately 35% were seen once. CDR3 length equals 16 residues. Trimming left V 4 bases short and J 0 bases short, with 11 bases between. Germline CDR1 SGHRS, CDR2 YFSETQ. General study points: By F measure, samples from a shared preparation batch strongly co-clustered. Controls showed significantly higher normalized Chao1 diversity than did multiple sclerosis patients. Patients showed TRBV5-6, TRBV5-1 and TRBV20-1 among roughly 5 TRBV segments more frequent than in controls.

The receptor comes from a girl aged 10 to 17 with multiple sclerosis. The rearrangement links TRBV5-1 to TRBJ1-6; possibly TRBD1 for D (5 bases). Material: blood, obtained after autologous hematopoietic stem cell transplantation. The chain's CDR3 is CASSLQESSYNSPLHF. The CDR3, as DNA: TGCGCCAGCAGCCTACAGGAGAGCTCCTATAATTCACCCCTCCACTTT.